Shown below are 27 T cell receptor beta chains from a single sample sequenced in a study of cytotoxic CD8 clonotypes in ibrutinib-treated CLL. Data came from immunoSEQ multiplex PCR; TCRdb stores just in-frame clones and leaves some out. The data contain tens of thousands of clones, 60% to 75% of them singletons. This specimen consisted of PBMCs, obtained after 12 months of ibrutinib treatment. The origin of the receptors is a human donor with chronic lymphocytic leukemia.

The rearrangement uses TRBV6-5 and TRBJ1-1; possible D gene TRBD1, 5 bases. This CDR3 has 15 amino acids. With 4 bases removed from V and 1 base from J, the gap between germline ends came to 13 bases. Germline lookup yields CDR1 MNHEY and CDR2 SVGAGI. The CDR3 bases are TGTGCCAGCAGTTTCCAAGTAGGGGCGAACACTGAAGCTTTCTTT. Protein sequence: CASSFQVGANTEAFF.

The chain uses TRBV7-9 and TRBJ1-1; a weak D match, TRBD1 (5 bases). Trimming removed 2 bases from V and 5 bases from J, with 12 bases in between. The germline gives CDR1 SEHNR, CDR2 FQNEAQ (reference sequence). The CDR3 runs 14 residues. CDR3 coding DNA: TGTGCCAGCAGCTTAAAGAGGGGCGGGACTGAAGCTTTCTTT. Translated, it gives CASSLKRGGTEAFF.

The chain joins TRBV18 to TRBJ2-3, with 7 bases fitting TRBD2. This CDR3 has 14 amino acids. Germline CDR1 is KGHSH and CDR2 is LQKENI. V lost 5 bases, J lost 4 bases, and 6 bases stayed unmatched. CDR3 loop: CASSSITSADTQYF. CDR3 DNA: TGTGCCAGCTCATCGATAACTAGCGCAGATACGCAGTATTTT.

This clone has a handful of counts. The chain recombines TRBV7-9 with TRBJ2-7; 8 bases line up with TRBD1. V was pared by 1 base and J by 2 bases, with 4 bases of the junction left unmatched. Germline assignment: CDR1 SEHNR and CDR2 FQNEAQ (reference sequence). This CDR3 comprises 15 residues. This CDR3 reads CASSLGQGIAYEQYF. The CDR3 nucleotides read TGTGCCAGCAGCTTAGGACAGGGGATTGCCTACGAGCAGTACTTC.

V and J are TRBV30 and TRBJ2-7; no clear D. CDR1 and CDR2 (germline): GTSNPN, SVGIG (reference sequence). Trimming removed 2 bases at V and 3 bases at J, with 8 bases between. This CDR3 spans 12 amino acids. CDR3 amino acids: CAWSSYSYEQYF. The DNA of the CDR3 is TGTGCCTGGAGTTCCTACAGCTACGAGCAGTACTTC.

V and J are TRBV11-1 and TRBJ1-2, with TRBD1 matching over 9 bases. J was trimmed by 8 bases and V by 5 bases; bases with no gene match: 9. The CDR3 contains 14 residues. Germline lookup yields CDR1 SGHAT and CDR2 FQDESV (reference sequence). DNA of the CDR3: TGTGCCAGCAGCGGGACAGGGAAGTTGAGGGGCTACACCTTC. It codes for CASSGTGKLRGYTF. The full variable domain, completed using reference TRBV11-1 and TRBJ1-2, is EAEVAQSPRYKITEKSQAVAFWCDPISGHATLYWYRQILGQGPELLVQFQDESVVDDSQLPKDRFSAERLKGVDSTLKIQPAELGDSAMYLCASSGTGKLRGYTFGSGTRLTVV.

This clone has a handful of counts. Other DNA variants within this sample encode the same CDR3. The chain combines TRBV6-4 with TRBJ1-6; D gene ambiguous. The CDR3 sequence is 13 residues long. Per germline, CDR1 MRHNA and CDR2 SNTAGT. Trimming shortened V by 0 bases and J by 7 bases, and 4 bases separated the two germline ends. CDR3 in DNA: TGTGCCAGCAGTGACTCTAGGAATTCACCCCTCCACTTT. It yields the protein CASSDSRNSPLHF.

The CDR3 sequence: CASSPSAAYEQYF. The CDR3 DNA reads as TGTGCCAGCTCACCGTCTGCGGCCTACGAGCAGTACTTC. The chain uses TRBV18 and TRBJ2-7; D not certain. Germline CDR1 and CDR2: KGHSH and LQKENI. V was pared by 3 bases and J by 2 bases, with 8 bases between. CDR3 length equals 13 residues.

The rearrangement joins TRBV7-8 to TRBJ1-2; D unresolved. Trimming stripped 5 bases from V and 0 bases from J, with 7 bases between. CDR3 size: 13 residues. CDR1 SGHVS and CDR2 FQNEAQ come from the germline V gene. The CDR3 region is CASSPRANYGYTF. In nucleotides, the CDR3 is TGTGCCAGCAGCCCCCGAGCTAACTATGGCTACACCTTC.

This clone was found a few times. This sequence joins TRBV19 and TRBJ1-2; D is ambiguous. The CDR3 loop spans 15 amino acids. The germline CDR1 and CDR2 sequences are LNHDA and SQIVND (reference sequence). V was trimmed by 4 bases and J by 4 bases, leaving 16 bases between them. CDR3 residues: CASSTASRWSYGYTF. The CDR3 bases are TGTGCCAGTAGTACCGCGAGCAGGTGGTCCTATGGCTACACCTTC.

The chain carries TRBV19 and TRBJ1-2; D gene unclear. V dropped 5 bases and J dropped 8 bases, with 9 bases sitting between them. The germline V gene has CDR1 LNHDA and CDR2 SQIVND (reference sequence). This CDR3 spans 11 amino acids. The CDR3 here is CASSSPGGYTF. The CDR3 nucleotides read TGTGCCAGTAGTTCTCCGGGCGGCTACACCTTC.

The chain links TRBV11-2 to TRBJ2-3, with D maybe TRBD2 (6 bases). The CDR3 length is 14 residues. The V and J ends lost 2 bases and 6 bases respectively, with 12 bases between them. Germline CDR1 reads SGHAT; CDR2 reads FQNNGV. CDR3 residues: CASSLNSGWDTQYF. The CDR3 DNA is TGTGCCAGCAGCTTAAATAGCGGATGGGATACGCAGTATTTT.

The chain links TRBV30 to TRBJ1-6; possibly TRBD1 for D (5 bases). The CDR3 consists of 15 residues. Germline-derived CDR1 and CDR2 are GTSNPN and SVGIG (reference sequence). Between the trimmed V and J ends, which lost 2 bases and 3 bases, there was a span of 11 bases. The CDR3 here is CAWSTLTDYNSPLHF. CDR3 coding DNA: TGTGCCTGGAGTACTCTGACAGACTATAATTCACCCCTCCACTTT.

The V gene is TRBV28, the J gene TRBJ1-2, with a possible D match to TRBD1 (5 bases). The CDR3 is 16 amino acids. Per germline, CDR1 MDHEN and CDR2 SYDVKM. Trimming stripped 2 bases from V and 1 base from J, with 14 bases between. CDR3 protein: CASSLVPGPHNYGYTF. Written as DNA, the CDR3 is TGTGCCAGCAGTTTAGTCCCGGGACCCCATAACTATGGCTACACCTTC.

This sequence joins TRBV7-2 and TRBJ2-1; no definite D call. Trimming stripped 5 bases from V and 9 bases from J, with 14 bases between. The CDR3 spans 13 residues. Per germline, CDR1 SGHTA and CDR2 FQGNSA. The CDR3 nucleotides are TGTGCCAGCAGCCCACTACCCCTTACTGAGCAGTTCTTC. As protein: CASSPLPLTEQFF.

Only a few counts were recorded for this clone. V and J are TRBV7-9 and TRBJ1-5; tentative D call: TRBD1 (5 bases). V was shortened by 1 base and J by 0 bases, with 16 bases between the two germline ends. The CDR3 sequence is 18 residues long. The V gene's germline CDR1 is SEHNR and CDR2 FQNEAQ (reference sequence). CDR3 residues: CASSLEPTQGYSNQPQHF. DNA for the CDR3: TGTGCCAGCAGCTTAGAACCTACCCAGGGATATAGCAATCAGCCCCAGCATTTT.

J is TRBJ2-1 and V is TRBV5-4; TRBD2 aligns across 8 bases. The J segment lost 6 bases and the V segment lost 5 bases, leaving 13 bases of the junction unmatched. The CDR3 is 16 residues long. Germline V gene data show CDR1 as SGHNT and CDR2 as YYREEE (reference sequence). CDR3 nucleotide sequence: TGTGCCAGCAGTCCTCGGCCGGGGGGGACTGGCAATGAGCAGTTCTTC. Its protein product is CASSPRPGGTGNEQFF.

This chain connects TRBV10-3 to TRBJ1-5; D is ambiguous. CDR3 length equals 14 residues. V was cut by 2 bases and J by 6 bases, with 11 bases left in between. CDR1 ENHRY and CDR2 SYGVKD come from the germline V gene. The CDR3 coding sequence is TGTGCCATCAGTGAGCCTCCGGAGGTTCAGCCCCAGCATTTT. It translates to CAISEPPEVQPQHF.

This clone was picked up a small number of times. The chain uses TRBV5-1 and TRBJ1-2; D gene unclear. Germline V gene lookup returns CDR1 SGHRS and CDR2 YFSETQ. The CDR3 length is 16 residues. The V end lost 0 bases, the J end lost 4 bases, and 16 bases lay between the germline ends. CDR3 residues: CASSLEAAATPYGYTF. In DNA form, the CDR3 reads TGCGCCAGCAGCTTGGAGGCAGCCGCCACCCCCTATGGCTACACCTTC.

The chain employs TRBV19 and TRBJ1-1, with 10 bases fitting TRBD1. With 7 bases clipped from V and 5 bases from J, the junction kept 10 bases outside the gene matches. Germline-derived CDR1 and CDR2 are LNHDA and SQIVND (reference sequence). This CDR3 region has 15 residues. In DNA, the CDR3 is TGTGCCAGTACAGACAGGGGGCCCGTCGGGACTGAAGCTTTCTTT. Its protein product is CASTDRGPVGTEAFF.

J is TRBJ2-5 and V is TRBV19; 8 bases are a match to TRBD2. The germline V gene has CDR1 LNHDA and CDR2 SQIVND (reference sequence). The ends lost 4 bases at V and 3 bases at J; junction bases unmatched: 4. This CDR3 has 14 residues. As DNA, the CDR3 is TGTGCCAGTAGTACTATAGCGGGGAAAGAGACCCAGTACTTC. This translates into CASSTIAGKETQYF.

The V gene is TRBV7-3, the J gene TRBJ2-1, with no clear D. The CDR3 is 13 amino acids. V was trimmed by 2 bases and J by 3 bases, leaving 5 bases between them. Per the germline V gene, CDR1 is SGHTA and CDR2 is FQGTGA. The CDR3 loop reads CASSLENYNEQFF. DNA of the CDR3: TGTGCCAGCAGCTTAGAAAACTACAATGAGCAGTTCTTC.

V gene TRBV10-3 combines with J gene TRBJ2-3, with D uncertain. V lost 0 bases and J lost 3, with 13 bases in between. CDR3 length: 16 residues. Germline CDR1 is ENHRY and CDR2 is SYGVKD. CDR3 sequence reads: CAISESSVSGTDTQYF. The DNA for the CDR3 is TGTGCCATCAGTGAGTCTTCCGTCAGTGGTACAGATACGCAGTATTTT.

The chain carries TRBV9 and TRBJ2-2; weak D call: TRBD2 (6 bases). The CDR3 has 16 residues. Per the germline V gene, CDR1 is SGDLS and CDR2 is YYNGEE. V was trimmed by 6 bases and J by 2 bases, leaving 17 bases between them. This chain's CDR3 is CASNAGAGTNTGELFF. The CDR3 DNA sequence: TGTGCCAGCAACGCTGGTGCGGGGACTAACACCGGGGAGCTGTTTTTT. The full variable domain, its missing parts supplied by reference TRBV9 and TRBJ2-2, is DSGVTQTPKHLITATGQRVTLRCSPRSGDLSVYWYQQSLDQGLQFLIQYYNGEERAKGNILERFSAQQFPDLHSELNLSSLELGDSALYFCASNAGAGTNTGELFFGEGSRLTVL.

This clone was detected only a few times. This chain connects TRBV5-4 to TRBJ2-7; 12 nucleotides agree with TRBD2. Germline-derived CDR1 and CDR2 are SGHNT and YYREEE (reference sequence). With V trimmed by 4 bases and J by 1 base, 6 bases remained unmatched. CDR3 length equals 16 residues. In nucleotides, the CDR3 is TGTGCCAGCAGCGAAGGACTAGCGGGGCGTTCCTACGAGCAGTACTTC. Amino acids: CASSEGLAGRSYEQYF.

This clone was detected a few times. The CDR3, as DNA: TGTGCCAGCCGACGGACTAGCGGGGGGTCCACAGATACGCAGTATTTT. Its translation: CASRRTSGGSTDTQYF. The chain links TRBV25-1 to TRBJ2-3; 14 bases line up with TRBD2. Germline CDR1 is MGHDK and CDR2 is SYGVNS. The J segment lost 2 bases and the V segment lost 8 bases, leaving 6 bases of the junction unmatched. CDR3 size: 16 residues.

V gene TRBV7-6 combines with J gene TRBJ1-1; D is possibly TRBD1 (6 bases). Trimming cost V 3 bases and J 5 bases, with 13 bases left between them. CDR1 is SGHVS, CDR2 FNYEAQ, per germline. The CDR3 contains 14 residues. The CDR3 protein is CASSFSQGGTEAFF. In DNA form, the CDR3 reads TGTGCCAGCAGCTTTTCACAGGGAGGGACTGAAGCTTTCTTT.